The sample holds one count of the clone carrying this T cell receptor (beta chain). Its antigen remains unidentified. This CDR3 is 13 amino acids long. V lost 7 bases, J lost 1 base, and 8 bases lay in between. The germline CDR1 and CDR2 sequences are LNHDA and SQIVND (reference sequence). Autologous stem cell transplantation was followed by relapse in every patient, and brentuximab vedotin exposure varied. This entry comes from a study of PD-1 blockade in classical Hodgkin lymphoma. About the study: Nivolumab 3 mg/kg was given intravenously every 2 weeks. Study results and limitations: The diversity seen at baseline in complete responders resembled that of newly diagnosed patients. It was reported that newly diagnosed patients had less baseline TCR diversity than healthy donors. What caused the repertoire differences, perhaps disease activity or prior therapy, remains undefined.

Here immunoSEQ multiplex PCR was the method, and the copy in TCRdb shows in-frame clones only, minus some. The sample has around 13,000 clones, 82% seen once. This specimen consisted of peripheral blood mononuclear cells (PBMCs), obtained at baseline. This clonotype was obtained from a human donor with classical Hodgkin lymphoma. This chain joins TRBV19 and TRBJ2-4; D is perhaps TRBD1 (6 bases). In DNA, the CDR3 is TGTGCCAGTAATCAGGGGGCCAAAAACATTCAGTACTTC. It specifies CASNQGAKNIQYF.